This T cell receptor beta chain was recorded in a study of blood T cell repertoires in COVID-19. Across about 22 US areas, participants ranged in age from about 18 to 90 years. In the original processing: Nucleated cell number was recorded as an estimate derived from reference gene primer amplification. Measured with immunoSEQ multiplex PCR; TCRdb has only the in-frame clones, and not every one. D and trimming come from the DNA, and the V and J calls and clone size come from that table. The top ten clones hold 5% to 7% of a sample with some 190,000 clones, approximately 85% of them seen once. This CDR3 comprises 14 residues. With 2 bases clipped from V and 4 bases from J, the junction kept 4 bases outside the gene matches. Looked up from germline, CDR1 is SGHKS and CDR2 is YYEKEE (reference sequence).

This receptor was obtained from a man aged 40-49 years with acute COVID-19. V usage is TRBV5-5 and J usage is TRBJ2-5; 8 positions agree with TRBD1. Sequenced: PBMCs or T cells enriched from blood (not recorded which). The CDR3 region is CASSFTGQGETQYF. CDR3 nucleotide sequence: TGTGCCAGCAGCTTTACCGGACAGGGAGAGACCCAGTACTTC.